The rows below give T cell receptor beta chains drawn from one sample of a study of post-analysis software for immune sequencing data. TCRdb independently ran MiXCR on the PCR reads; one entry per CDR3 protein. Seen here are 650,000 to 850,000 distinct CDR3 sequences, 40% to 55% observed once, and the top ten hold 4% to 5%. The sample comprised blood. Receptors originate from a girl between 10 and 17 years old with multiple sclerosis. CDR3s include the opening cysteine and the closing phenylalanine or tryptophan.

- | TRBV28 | CASSKLAGVSNEQFF
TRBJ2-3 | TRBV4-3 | CASSHGLAGTTDTQYF
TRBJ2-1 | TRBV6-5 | CASSSVGLASGYNEQFF
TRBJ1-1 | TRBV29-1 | CSVEGSGGRHTEAFF
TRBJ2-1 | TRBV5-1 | CASSLGGRVYEQFF
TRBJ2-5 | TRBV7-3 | CASSPNPTGDGETQYF
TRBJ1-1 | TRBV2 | CASSGGWSTEAFF
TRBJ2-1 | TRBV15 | CATSRAWRANEQFF
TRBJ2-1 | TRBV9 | CASSSSRWAGEVFF
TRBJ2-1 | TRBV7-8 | CASSAIAGGPVDEQFF
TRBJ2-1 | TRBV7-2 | CASSLEISGSTYNEQFF
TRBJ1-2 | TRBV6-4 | CASSDGGVSYTF
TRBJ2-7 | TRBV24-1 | CATSVNGYEQYF
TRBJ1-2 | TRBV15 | CATSFEGGIDGYTF
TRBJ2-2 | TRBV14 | CASSHIREGTGELFF
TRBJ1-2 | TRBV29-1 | CSVVGRGRGGYTF
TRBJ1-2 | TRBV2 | CASSESPDRARVRGYTF
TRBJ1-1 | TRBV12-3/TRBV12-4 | CASSFTRGRTEAFF
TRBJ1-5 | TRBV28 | CASSGTRNQPQHF
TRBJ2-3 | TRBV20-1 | CSTLASSTDTQYF
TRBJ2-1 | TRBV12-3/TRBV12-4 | CASSSGLAGGPGNEQFF
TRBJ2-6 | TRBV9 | CASSGVAGFVSSGANVLTF
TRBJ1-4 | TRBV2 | CASSRRAGDEKLFF
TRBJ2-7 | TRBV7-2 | CASSLRGKGLEQYF
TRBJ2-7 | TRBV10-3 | CATSQGPYEQYF
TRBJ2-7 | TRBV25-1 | CASSGSGVREQYF
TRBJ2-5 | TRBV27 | CASSLSSQGGETQYF
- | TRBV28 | CASSNWDRNYEQYF
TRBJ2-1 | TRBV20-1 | CSARDGTSGMRYNEQFF
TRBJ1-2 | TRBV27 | CASSTTGGNYGYTF
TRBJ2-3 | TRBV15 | CATSRGLELGTDTQYF
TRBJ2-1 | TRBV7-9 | CASSSWAGGRDNEQFF
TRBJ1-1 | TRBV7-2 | CASSLDGGSAEAFF
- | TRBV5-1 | CASSLAGAPEQYF
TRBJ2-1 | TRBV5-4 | CATTGTSGTNEQFF
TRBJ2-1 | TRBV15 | CATSRGTSGIGEQFF
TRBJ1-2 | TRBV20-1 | CSASGQDPYGYTF
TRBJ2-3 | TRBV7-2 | CASSFPWGGTQYF
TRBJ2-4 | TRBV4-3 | CASSQDLAGTPYF
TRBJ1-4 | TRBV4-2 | CASSQVQGAPNEKLFF
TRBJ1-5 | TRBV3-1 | CASSPYRARQPQHF
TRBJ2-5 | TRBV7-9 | CASSLDKRETQYF
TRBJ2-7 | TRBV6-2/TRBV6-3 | CASSWINYEQYF
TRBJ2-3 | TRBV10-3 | CAISLAGTDTQYF
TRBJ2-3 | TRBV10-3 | CAISEPGGSTDTQYF